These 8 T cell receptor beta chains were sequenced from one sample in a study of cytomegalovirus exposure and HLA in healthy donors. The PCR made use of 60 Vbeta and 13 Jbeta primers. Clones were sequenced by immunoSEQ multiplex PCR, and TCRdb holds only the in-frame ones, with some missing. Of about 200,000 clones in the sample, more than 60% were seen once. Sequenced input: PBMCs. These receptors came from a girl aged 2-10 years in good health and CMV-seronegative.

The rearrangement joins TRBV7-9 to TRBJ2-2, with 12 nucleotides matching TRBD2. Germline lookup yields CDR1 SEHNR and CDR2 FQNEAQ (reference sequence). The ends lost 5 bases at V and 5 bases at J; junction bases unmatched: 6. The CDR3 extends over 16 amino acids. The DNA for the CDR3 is TGTGCCAGCAGCCTAAGGACTAGCGGGGCTACCGGGGAGCTGTTTTTT. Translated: CASSLRTSGATGELFF.

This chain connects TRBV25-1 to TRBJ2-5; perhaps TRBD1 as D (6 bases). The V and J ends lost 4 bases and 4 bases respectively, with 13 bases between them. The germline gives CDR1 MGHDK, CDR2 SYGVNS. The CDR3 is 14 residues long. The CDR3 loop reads CASSADRRRETQYF. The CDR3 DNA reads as TGTGCCAGCAGTGCAGACAGGAGGCGAGAGACCCAGTACTTC. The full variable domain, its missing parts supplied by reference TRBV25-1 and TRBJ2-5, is EADIYQTPRYLVIGTGKKITLECSQTMGHDKMYWYQQDPGMELHLIHYSYGVNSTEKGDLSSESTVSRIRTEHFPLTLESARPSHTSQYLCASSADRRRETQYFGPGTRLLVL.

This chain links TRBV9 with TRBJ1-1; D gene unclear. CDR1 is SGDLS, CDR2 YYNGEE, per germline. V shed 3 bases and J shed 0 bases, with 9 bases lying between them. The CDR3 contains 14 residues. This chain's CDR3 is CASSAHAVNTEAFF. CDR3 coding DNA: TGTGCCAGCAGCGCCCACGCAGTGAACACTGAAGCTTTCTTT.

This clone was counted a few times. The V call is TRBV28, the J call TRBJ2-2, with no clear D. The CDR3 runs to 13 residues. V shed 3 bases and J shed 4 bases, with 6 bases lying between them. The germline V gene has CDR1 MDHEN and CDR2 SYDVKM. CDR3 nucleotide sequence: TGTGCCAGCAGTTTGACGGGCACCGGGGAGCTGTTTTTT. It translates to CASSLTGTGELFF. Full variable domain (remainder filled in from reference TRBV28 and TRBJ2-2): DVKVTQSSRYLVKRTGEKVFLECVQDMDHENMFWYRQDPGLGLRLIYFSYDVKMKEKGDIPEGYSVSREKKERFSLILESASTNQTSMYLCASSLTGTGELFFGEGSRLTVL.

CDR3 amino acids: CASSWTSGTEQYF. The CDR3 DNA follows: TGTGCCAGCAGTTGGACTAGCGGGACCGAGCAGTACTTC. The chain joins TRBV27 to TRBJ2-7; 12 nucleotides match TRBD2. Germline V CDR1 and CDR2: MNHEY, SMNVEV (reference sequence). The length of the CDR3 is 13 residues. V was clipped by 4 bases and J by 6 bases; unmatched bases: 1.

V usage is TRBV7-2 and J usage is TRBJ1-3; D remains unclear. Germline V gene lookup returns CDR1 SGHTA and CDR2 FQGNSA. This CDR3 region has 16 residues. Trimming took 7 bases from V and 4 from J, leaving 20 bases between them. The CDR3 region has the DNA TGTGCCAGCACCACCCTCGTGGGCATGGCGGGAAACACCATATATTTT. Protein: CASTTLVGMAGNTIYF.

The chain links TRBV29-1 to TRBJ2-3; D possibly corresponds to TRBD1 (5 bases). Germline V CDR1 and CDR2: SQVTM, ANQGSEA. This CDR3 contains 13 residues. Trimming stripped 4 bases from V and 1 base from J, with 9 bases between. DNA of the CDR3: TGCAGCGTTGTAGGGGATGGCACAGATACGCAGTATTTT. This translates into CSVVGDGTDTQYF.

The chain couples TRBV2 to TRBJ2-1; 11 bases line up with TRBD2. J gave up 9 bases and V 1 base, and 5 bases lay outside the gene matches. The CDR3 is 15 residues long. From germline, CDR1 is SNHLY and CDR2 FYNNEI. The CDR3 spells CASSEELAGVSEQFF. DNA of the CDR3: TGTGCCAGCAGTGAAGAACTAGCGGGGGTCAGTGAGCAGTTCTTC.